This T cell receptor beta chain originates from a study of cytomegalovirus exposure and HLA in healthy donors. TCRdb's table, derived via immunoSEQ multiplex PCR, lists solely in-frame clones and lacks some. The sample lists some 320,000 clones; about 85% were seen once. Study findings and constraints: Researchers reported that three CMV-associated chains were confirmed in vitro as CMV antigen-specific.

As concerns this clone: Its antigen is unknown.

The approximately 130-subject validation cohort, separate from the roughly 700-subject first cohort, included the donors. Germline lookup yields CDR1 SGDLS and CDR2 YYNGEE. The CDR3 covers 17 residues. The V end lost 3 bases, the J end lost 3 bases, and 19 bases lay between the germline ends. The chain combines TRBV9 with TRBJ1-3, with D possibly TRBD1 on 6 matching bases. This receptor was taken from a woman under 40 in good health and CMV-seropositive. The specimen sequenced was PBMCs. In DNA, the CDR3 is TGTGCCAGCAGCGCCTATATTCCGGGGGCGAGTGGAAACACCATATATTTT. Translating it yields CASSAYIPGASGNTIYF.